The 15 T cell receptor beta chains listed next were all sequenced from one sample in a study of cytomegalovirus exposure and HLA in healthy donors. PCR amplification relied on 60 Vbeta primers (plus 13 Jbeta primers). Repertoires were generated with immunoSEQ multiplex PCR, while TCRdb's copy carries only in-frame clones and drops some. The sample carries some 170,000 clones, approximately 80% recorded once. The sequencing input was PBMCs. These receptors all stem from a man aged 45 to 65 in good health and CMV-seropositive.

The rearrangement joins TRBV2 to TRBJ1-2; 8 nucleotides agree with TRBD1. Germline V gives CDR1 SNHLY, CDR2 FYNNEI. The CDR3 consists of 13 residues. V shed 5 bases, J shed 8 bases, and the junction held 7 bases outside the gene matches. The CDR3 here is CASSSDRGKGYTF. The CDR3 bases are TGTGCCAGCAGTTCCGACAGGGGTAAAGGCTACACCTTC.

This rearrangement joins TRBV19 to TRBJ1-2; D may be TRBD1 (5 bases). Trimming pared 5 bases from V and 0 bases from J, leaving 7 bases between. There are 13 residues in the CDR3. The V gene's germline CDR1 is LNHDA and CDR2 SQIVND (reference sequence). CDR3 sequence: CASSPTANYGYTF. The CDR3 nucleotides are TGTGCCAGTAGTCCGACAGCTAACTATGGCTACACCTTC. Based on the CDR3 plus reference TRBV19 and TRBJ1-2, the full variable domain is DGGITQSPKYLFRKEGQNVTLSCEQNLNHDAMYWYRQDPGQGLRLIYYSQIVNDFQKGDIAEGYSVSREKKESFPLTVTSAQKNPTAFYLCASSPTANYGYTFGSGTRLTVV.

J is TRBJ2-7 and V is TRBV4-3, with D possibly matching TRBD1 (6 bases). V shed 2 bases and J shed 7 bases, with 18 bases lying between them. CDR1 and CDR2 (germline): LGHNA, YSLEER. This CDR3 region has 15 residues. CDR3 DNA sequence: TGCGCCAGCAGCCAAACCGGGACACGGATACGGGAGCAGTACTTC. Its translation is CASSQTGTRIREQYF.

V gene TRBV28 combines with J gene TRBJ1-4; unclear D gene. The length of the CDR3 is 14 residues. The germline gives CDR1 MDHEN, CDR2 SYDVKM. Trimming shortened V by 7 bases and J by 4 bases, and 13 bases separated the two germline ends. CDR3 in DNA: TGTGCCAGCAAGTATGGGAGACATAATGAAAAACTGTTTTTT. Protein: CASKYGRHNEKLFF. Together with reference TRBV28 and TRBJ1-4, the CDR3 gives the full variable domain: DVKVTQSSRYLVKRTGEKVFLECVQDMDHENMFWYRQDPGLGLRLIYFSYDVKMKEKGDIPEGYSVSREKKERFSLILESASTNQTSMYLCASKYGRHNEKLFFGSGTQLSVL.

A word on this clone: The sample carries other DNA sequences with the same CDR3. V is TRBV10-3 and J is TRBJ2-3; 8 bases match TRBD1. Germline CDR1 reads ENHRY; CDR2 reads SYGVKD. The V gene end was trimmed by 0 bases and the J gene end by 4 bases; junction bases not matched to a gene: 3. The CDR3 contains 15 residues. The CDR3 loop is CAISESAGGADTQYF. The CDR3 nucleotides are TGTGCCATCAGTGAGTCGGCAGGGGGCGCAGATACGCAGTATTTT.

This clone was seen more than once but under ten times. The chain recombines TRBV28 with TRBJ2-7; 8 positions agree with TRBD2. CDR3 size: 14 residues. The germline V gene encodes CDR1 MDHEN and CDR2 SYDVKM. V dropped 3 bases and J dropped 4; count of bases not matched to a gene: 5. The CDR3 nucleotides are TGTGCCAGCAGTTTTTACACTAGCGGTTACGAGCAGTACTTC. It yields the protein CASSFYTSGYEQYF.

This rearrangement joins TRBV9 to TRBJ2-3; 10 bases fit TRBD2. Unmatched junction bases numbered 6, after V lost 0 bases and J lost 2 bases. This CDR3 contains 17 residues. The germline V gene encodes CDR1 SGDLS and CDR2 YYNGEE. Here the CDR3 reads CASSVGAGGPNTDTQYF. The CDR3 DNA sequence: TGTGCCAGCAGCGTAGGAGCGGGGGGGCCAAACACAGATACGCAGTATTTT.

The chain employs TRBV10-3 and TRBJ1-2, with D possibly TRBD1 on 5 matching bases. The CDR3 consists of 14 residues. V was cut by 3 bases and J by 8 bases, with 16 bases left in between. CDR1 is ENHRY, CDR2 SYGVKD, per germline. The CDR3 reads CAISDRGGIRGYTF. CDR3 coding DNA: TGTGCCATCAGTGACCGGGGGGGAATTAGAGGCTACACCTTC.

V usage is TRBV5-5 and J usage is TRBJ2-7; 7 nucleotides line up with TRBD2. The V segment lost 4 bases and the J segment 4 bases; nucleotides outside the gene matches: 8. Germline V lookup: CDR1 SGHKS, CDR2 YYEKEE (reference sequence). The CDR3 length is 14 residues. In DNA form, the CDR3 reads TGTGCCAGCAGCCCCGGGGCGGGGGTTTACGAGCAGTACTTC. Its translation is CASSPGAGVYEQYF. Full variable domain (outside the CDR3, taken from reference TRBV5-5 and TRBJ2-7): DAGVTQSPTHLIKTRGQQVTLRCSPISGHKSVSWYQQVLGQGPQFIFQYYEKEERGRGNFPDRFSARQFPNYSSELNVNALLLGDSALYLCASSPGAGVYEQYFGPGTRLTVT.

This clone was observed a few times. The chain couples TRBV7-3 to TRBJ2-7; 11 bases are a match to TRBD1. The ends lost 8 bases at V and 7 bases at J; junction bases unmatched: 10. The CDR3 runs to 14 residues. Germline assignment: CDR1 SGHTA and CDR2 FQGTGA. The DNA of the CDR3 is TGTGCCAGCTCCTCTCAGGGACAGGGGGGTGAGCAGTACTTC. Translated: CASSSQGQGGEQYF.

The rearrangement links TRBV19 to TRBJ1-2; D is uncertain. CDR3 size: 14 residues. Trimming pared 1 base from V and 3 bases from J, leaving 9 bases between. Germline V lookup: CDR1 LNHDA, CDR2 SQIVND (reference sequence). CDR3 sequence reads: CASSIGGRDYGYTF. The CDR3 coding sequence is TGTGCCAGTAGTATAGGAGGTCGAGACTATGGCTACACCTTC.

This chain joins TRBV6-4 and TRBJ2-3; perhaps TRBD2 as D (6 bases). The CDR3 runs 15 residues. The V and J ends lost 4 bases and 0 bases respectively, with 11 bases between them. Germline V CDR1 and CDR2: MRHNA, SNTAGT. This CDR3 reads CASSASGRSTDTQYF. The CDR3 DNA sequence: TGTGCCAGCAGTGCAAGCGGGCGTAGCACAGATACGCAGTATTTT.

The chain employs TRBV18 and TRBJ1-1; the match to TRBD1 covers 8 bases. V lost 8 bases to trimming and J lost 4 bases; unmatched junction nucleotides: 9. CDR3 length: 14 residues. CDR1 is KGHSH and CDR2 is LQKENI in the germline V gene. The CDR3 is CASDGQGKGTEAFF. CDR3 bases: TGTGCCAGCGACGGACAGGGCAAAGGCACTGAAGCTTTCTTT.

The CDR3 bases are TGTGCCAGCACACAGTCCTACGAGCAGTACTTC. This gives the protein CASTQSYEQYF. J is TRBJ2-7 and V is TRBV2; D is uncertain. From germline, CDR1 is SNHLY and CDR2 FYNNEI. V dropped 7 bases and J dropped 1 base, with 5 bases sitting between them. This CDR3 region has 11 residues.

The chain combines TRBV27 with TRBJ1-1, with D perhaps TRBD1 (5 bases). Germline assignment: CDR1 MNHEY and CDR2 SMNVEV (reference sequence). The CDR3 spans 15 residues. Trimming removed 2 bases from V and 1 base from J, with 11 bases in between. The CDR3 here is CASSLTTGENTEAFF. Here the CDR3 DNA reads TGTGCCAGCAGTTTAACCACAGGAGAGAACACTGAAGCTTTCTTT.